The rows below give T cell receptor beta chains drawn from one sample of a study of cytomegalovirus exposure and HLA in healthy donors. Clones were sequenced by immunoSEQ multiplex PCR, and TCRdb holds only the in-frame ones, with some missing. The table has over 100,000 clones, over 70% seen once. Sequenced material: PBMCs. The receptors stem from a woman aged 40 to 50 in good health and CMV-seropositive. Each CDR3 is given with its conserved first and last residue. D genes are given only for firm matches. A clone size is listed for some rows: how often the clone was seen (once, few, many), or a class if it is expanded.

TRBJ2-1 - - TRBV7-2 TGTGCCAGCAGCTTGACTACCGTAGTATACAATGAGCAGTTCTTC CASSLTTVVYNEQFF
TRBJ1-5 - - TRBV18 TGTGCCAGCTCACCGGACAGAGATCAGCCCCAGCATTTT CASSPDRDQPQHF
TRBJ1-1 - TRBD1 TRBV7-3 TGTGCCAGCAGCCCGGGACAGGGGTCCACTGAAGCTTTCTTT CASSPGQGSTEAFF
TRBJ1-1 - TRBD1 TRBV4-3 TGCGCCAGCAGCCACGTGGGACAGGCTAACACTGAAGCTTTCTTT CASSHVGQANTEAFF
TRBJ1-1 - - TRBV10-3 TGTGCCATCAGTGGTGGCAGGCAGGCTGAAGCTTTCTTT CAISGGRQAEAFF
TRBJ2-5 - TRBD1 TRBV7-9 TGTGCCAGCAGCTCGACAGGGATCGAGACCCAGTACTTC CASSSTGIETQYF
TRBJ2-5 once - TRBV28 TGTGCCAGCAGACACGGGGCTGCAGGGGCAATTTTTGAGACCCAGTACTTC CASRHGAAGAIFETQYF
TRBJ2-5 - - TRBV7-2 TGTGCCAGCAGCTTAGCGGGGCAGCAAGAGACCCAGTACTTC CASSLAGQQETQYF
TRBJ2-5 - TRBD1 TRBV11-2 TGTGCCAGCAGCGCGACAGGGGAAAGGGAGACCCAGTACTTC CASSATGERETQYF
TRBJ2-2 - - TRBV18 TGTGCCAGCTCACCACCGACAGATACCGGGGAGCTGTTTTTT CASSPPTDTGELFF